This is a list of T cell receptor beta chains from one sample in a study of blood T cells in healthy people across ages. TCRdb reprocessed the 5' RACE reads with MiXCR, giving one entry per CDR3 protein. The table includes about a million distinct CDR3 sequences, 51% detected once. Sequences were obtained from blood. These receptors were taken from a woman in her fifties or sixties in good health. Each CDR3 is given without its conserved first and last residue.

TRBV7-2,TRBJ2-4,ASSPPVAKNIQY
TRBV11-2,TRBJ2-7,ASSPISGTSGTYEQY
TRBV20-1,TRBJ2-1,SASILDELSDEQF
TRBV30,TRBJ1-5,AWSGGYGQPQH
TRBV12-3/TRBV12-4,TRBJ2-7,ASSSGTGEYEQY
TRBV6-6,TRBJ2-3,ASTIPGGTDTQY
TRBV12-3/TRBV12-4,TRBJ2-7,ASSQTPYEQY
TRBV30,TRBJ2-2,AWSVLAGEGGELF
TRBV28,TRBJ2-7,ASEAEVHEQY
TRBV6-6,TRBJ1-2,ASTKTVNYGYT
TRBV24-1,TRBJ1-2,ATSVGANYGYT
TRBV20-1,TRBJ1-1,SASTGLYTDAF
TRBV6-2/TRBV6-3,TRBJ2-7,ASIDGLSYEQY
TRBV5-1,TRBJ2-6,ASSLVLDPFRTSGANVLT
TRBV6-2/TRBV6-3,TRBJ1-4,ASSYSGKLF
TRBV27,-,ASSFGTSGRNEQY
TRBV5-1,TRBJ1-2,ASGDSPTYGYT
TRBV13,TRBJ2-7,ASSPWGQGENAQY
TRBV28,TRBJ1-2,ASSSGDTSVYGYT
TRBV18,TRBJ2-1,ASSPVSAGAYNEQF
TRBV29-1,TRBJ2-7,SVRGLADSYEQY
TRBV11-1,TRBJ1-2,ASSFDRAYGYT
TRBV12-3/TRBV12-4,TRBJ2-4,ASSLADGRHIQY
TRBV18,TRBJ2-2,ASSPLGTGELF
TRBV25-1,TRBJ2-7,ASNSAMGTYEQY
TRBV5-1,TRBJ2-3,ASSLPPLGGRTGTQY
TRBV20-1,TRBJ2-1,SAGLINPGLATLVYNEQF
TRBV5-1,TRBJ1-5,AGSHQPQH
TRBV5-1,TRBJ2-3,ASSSGQGAPDTQY
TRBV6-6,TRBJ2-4,ASSYRGDIQY
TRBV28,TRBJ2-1,ASSPPRGGRDEQF
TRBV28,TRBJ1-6,ASSSPDRVGSPLH
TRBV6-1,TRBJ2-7,ASTEKYEQY